The rows below give T cell receptor beta chains drawn from one sample of a study of blood T cell repertoires in COVID-19. Measured with immunoSEQ multiplex PCR; TCRdb has only the in-frame clones, and not every one. The table shows approximately 140,000 clones, with 70% to 90% occurring only once. Sequencing was performed on peripheral blood. The origin of the receptors is a man aged 55 to 70 with active or convalescent COVID-19. Each CDR3 is given with its conserved first and last residue. The D gene is left open where the match is weak. Clone sizes are given selectively: once, few, many, or a class where the clone is expanded.

TGTGCCAGCAGCTCCCCAGGGTACAGTGAGCAGTTCTTC	CASSSPGYSEQFF	NA	NA	TRBV11-2	TRBJ2-1
TGTGCCAGCTCGTCGGACAGACCCAACTACGAGCAGTACTTC	CASSSDRPNYEQYF	NA	NA	TRBV18	TRBJ2-7
TGTGCCAGCAGCCACATCAGCGGGAGCTGGACAGATACGCAGTATTTT	CASSHISGSWTDTQYF	NA	TRBD2	TRBV3-1/TRBV3-2	TRBJ2-3
TGTGCCAGCCGACTAGCGGAGTACAATGAGCAGTTCTTC	CASRLAEYNEQFF	NA	TRBD2	TRBV25-1	TRBJ2-1
TGTGCCAGCAGCCGGACGGACAACTACGAGCAGTACTTC	CASSRTDNYEQYF	NA	NA	TRBV7-6	TRBJ2-7
TGTGCCAGCTCACCAAAGTTTGGGACAGGCGTTACAGATACGCAGTATTTT	CASSPKFGTGVTDTQYF	NA	TRBD1	TRBV18	TRBJ2-3
TGTGCCAGCAGCCCCCTCGAGGGGGCTCCCCACGAGCAGTACTTC	CASSPLEGAPHEQYF	few	TRBD1	TRBV9	TRBJ2-7
TGCGCCAGCAGCCCGGGGACAGGGCGCTTAGGCTATGGCTACACCTTC	CASSPGTGRLGYGYTF	NA	TRBD1	TRBV5-1	TRBJ1-2
TGTGCCAGCAGCTTGGATAGCGGGAGGGTTGTGGGCACAGATACGCAGTATTTT	CASSLDSGRVVGTDTQYF	NA	TRBD2	TRBV5-6	TRBJ2-3
TGTGCCACCAGTGATTTCCAGACAGCAAACCCCTACGAGCAGTACTTC	CATSDFQTANPYEQYF	once	NA	TRBV24-1	TRBJ2-7
TGTGCCTCCCGGACAGGGAATGGCTACACCTTC	CASRTGNGYTF	NA	TRBD1	TRBV30	TRBJ1-2
TGTGCCAGCAGGAGCGGGAGTAGGGATGAGCAGTTCTTC	CASRSGSRDEQFF	once	TRBD2	TRBV28	TRBJ2-1
TGCGCCAGCGGACAACTGGACAGTCACAGCACAGATACGCAGTATTTT	CASGQLDSHSTDTQYF	NA	NA	TRBV5-1	TRBJ2-3
TGTGCCAGCAGCTTGGACCTCCGGAGGACCCAGTACTTC	CASSLDLRRTQYF	NA	NA	TRBV5-4	TRBJ2-5
TGTGCCAGCAGCTTAGCGGGTGACAGGGGGATTGGACTGTTTTTT	CASSLAGDRGIGLFF	NA	TRBD1	TRBV7-9	TRBJ1-4
TGTGCCAGCAGCCTCGGGACTAGCGGGGCAGATACGCAGTATTTT	CASSLGTSGADTQYF	NA	TRBD2	TRBV7-8	TRBJ2-3
TGTGCCAGCACGGGAGGGGTTAATTCACCCCTCCACTTT	CASTGGVNSPLHF	NA	NA	TRBV6-6	TRBJ1-6
TGTGCCAGCAGCTTAGAGGCGGTGATTGGCACTGAAGCTTTCTTT	CASSLEAVIGTEAFF	NA	NA	TRBV7-9	TRBJ1-1
TGTGCCAGCAAGGGGACTCAAAGAGGGCAGTACTTC	CASKGTQRGQYF	few	NA	TRBV6-6	TRBJ2-7
TGTGCCAGCAGCTCAACTTTTAGCGTAGCCGGGGAGCTGTTTTTT	CASSSTFSVAGELFF	few	NA	TRBV11-3	TRBJ2-2
TGTGCCAGCAGCTTGATGACCTCGGGACTAGCGTACTACGAGCAGTACTTC	CASSLMTSGLAYYEQYF	NA	TRBD2	TRBV7-2	TRBJ2-7
TGTGCCAGCAGCTTCTTAGGCGGCCACACCACAGATACGCAGTATTTT	CASSFLGGHTTDTQYF	NA	NA	TRBV5-8	TRBJ2-3